A single T cell receptor (beta chain) is shown here with its context. As yet, its antigen is unknown. These data originate in a study of graft-versus-host responses after intestinal transplantation. Study overall: Tacrolimus plus steroids were given to all recipients for 3 to 4 years, preceded by anti-thymocyte globulin induction.

Germline V gives CDR1 SQVTM, CDR2 ANQGSEA. This CDR3 is built from 14 residues. J was trimmed by 1 base and V by 7 bases; bases with no gene match: 4. Libraries were prepared by immunoSEQ multiplex PCR; TCRdb keeps only in-frame clonotypes and omits some of them. The sample gives about 88,000 clones, approximately 92% of which show up once; roughly 0.31% is in the top ten. The chain carries TRBV29-1 and TRBJ2-7, with TRBD2 matching 13 bases. Sequencing used unstimulated CD4+ T cells sorted from spleen or lymph node cells, obtained before intestinal transplant. The source is a human donor who received an intestinal transplant. Here the CDR3 DNA reads TGCAGCGCCAGGACTAGCGGGAGTTCCTACGAGCAGTACTTC. It yields the protein CSARTSGSSYEQYF.